The sequence of this T cell receptor (beta chain) was determined in a study of blood T cell repertoires in COVID-19. Study summary: Some COVID-19 samples were acute and others convalescent; all came from the United States, Italy and Spain. In each case, the material was cDNA or gDNA derived from T cells, B-cell-depleted T cells, or PBMCs.

In the original analysis: From reference gene primer amplification, estimates of nucleated cell counts were derived. Repertoires were generated with immunoSEQ multiplex PCR, while TCRdb's copy carries only in-frame clones and drops some. V, J and clone size were drawn from that table, and D and trimming were deduced from the DNA. The sample includes 90,000 to 130,000 clones, 80% to 90% of them seen just once. This receptor was obtained from a woman between 55 and 75 years old with acute or convalescent COVID-19. The sequenced sample consisted of peripheral blood.

CDR3 bases: TGCGCCAGCAGCCAAGAAGGCCCTAGCGCAGCTTACAATGAGCAGTTCTTC. This encodes CASSQEGPSAAYNEQFF. The rearrangement links TRBV4-3 to TRBJ2-1, with TRBD2 as a possible D gene (6 bases). The germline V gene has CDR1 LGHNA and CDR2 YSLEER. With 0 bases removed from V and 4 bases from J, the gap between germline ends came to 16 bases. The CDR3 spans 17 residues.